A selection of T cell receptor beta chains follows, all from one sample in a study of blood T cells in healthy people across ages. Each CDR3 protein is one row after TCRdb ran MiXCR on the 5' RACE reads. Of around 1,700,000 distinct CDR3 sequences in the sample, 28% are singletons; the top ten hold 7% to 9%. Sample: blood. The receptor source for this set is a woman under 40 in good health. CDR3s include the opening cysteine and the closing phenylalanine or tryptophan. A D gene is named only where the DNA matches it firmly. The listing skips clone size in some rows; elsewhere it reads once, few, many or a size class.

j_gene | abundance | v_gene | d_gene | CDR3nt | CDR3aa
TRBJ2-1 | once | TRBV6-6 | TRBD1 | TGTGCCAGCAGTTCTATTAATCAGGGGGCTAGAGAGCAGTTCTTC | CASSSINQGAREQFF
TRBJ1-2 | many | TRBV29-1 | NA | TGCAGCGCGCCGTGGGGCTACACCTTC | CSAPWGYTF
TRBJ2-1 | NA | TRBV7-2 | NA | TGTGCCAGCAGCGCATCCCGAGGCGGGATATCCTCCTACAATGGGCAGTTCTTC | CASSASRGGISSYNGQFF
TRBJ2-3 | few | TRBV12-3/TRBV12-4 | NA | TGTGCCAGCCAGCAGCGGACCACAGATACGCAGTATTTT | CASQQRTTDTQYF
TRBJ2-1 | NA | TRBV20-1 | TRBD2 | TGCAGTGCTAGATCGACTAGCGGGTGGTCCTACAATGAGCAGTTCTTC | CSARSTSGWSYNEQFF
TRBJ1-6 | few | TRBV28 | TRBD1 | TGTGCCAGCAGTTTTGGGGACAGAGACAATTCACCCCTCCACTTT | CASSFGDRDNSPLHF
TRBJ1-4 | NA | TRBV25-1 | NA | TGTGCCAGCAGCCAACAGTCGGATGAAAAACTGTTTTTT | CASSQQSDEKLFF
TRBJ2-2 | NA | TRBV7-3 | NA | TGTGCCAGCAGCCCGGGTCCGGGGTACACCGGGGAGCTGTTTTTT | CASSPGPGYTGELFF
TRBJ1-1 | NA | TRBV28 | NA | TGTGCCAGCAGCCCCGGGGCCGGCGGGAACACTGAAGCTTTCTTT | CASSPGAGGNTEAFF
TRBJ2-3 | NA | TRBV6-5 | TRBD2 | TGTGCCAGCAGCTCCACAAAAGCGGGGGGGCCAGATACGCAGTATTTT | CASSSTKAGGPDTQYF
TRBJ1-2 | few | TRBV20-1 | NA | TGCAGTGCTAGAGATCTGAAGGGTGTCTACTATGGCTACACCTTC | CSARDLKGVYYGYTF
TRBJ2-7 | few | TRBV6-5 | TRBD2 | TGTGCCAGCAGTCCGTCGGGGGGGCCGGAAAACGAGCAGTACTTC | CASSPSGGPENEQYF
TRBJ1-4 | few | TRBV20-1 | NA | TGCAGTGCTAGTGGGGGGCCTGAAAAACTGTTTTTT | CSASGGPEKLFF
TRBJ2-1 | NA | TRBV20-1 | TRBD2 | TGCAGTTCCCCCCTCTTAGCGGGCGACAATGAGCAGTTCTTC | CSSPLLAGDNEQFF
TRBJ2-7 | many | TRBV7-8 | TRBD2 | TGTGCCAGCAGCTTTTCAGGTCGCGGGGGGCGCAACTACGAGCAGTACTTC | CASSFSGRGGRNYEQYF
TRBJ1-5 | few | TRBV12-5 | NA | TGTGCTAGTGTTGACGGGGGGATCAATCAGCCCCAGCATTTT | CASVDGGINQPQHF
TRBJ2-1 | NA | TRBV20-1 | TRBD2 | TGCAGTGCGAGCCGACTAGCCGGAGGATGCAATGAGCAGTTCTTC | CSASRLAGGCNEQFF
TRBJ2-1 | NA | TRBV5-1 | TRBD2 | TGCGCCAGCAACTTCGATGGAGGGAGGGACAATGAGCAGTTCTTC | CASNFDGGRDNEQFF
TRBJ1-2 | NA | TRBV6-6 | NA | TGTGCCAGCAGTTCACACAGAGAGGGTGGCTACACCTTC | CASSSHREGGYTF
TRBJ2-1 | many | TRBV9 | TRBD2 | TGTGCCAGCAGCGTAGATCCTAGCGGCTTTGCCTCCTACAATGAGCAGTTCTTC | CASSVDPSGFASYNEQFF
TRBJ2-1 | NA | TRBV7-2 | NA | TGTGCCAGCAGCTCGGACTATCGGTCCCTTTACAATGAGCAGTTCTTC | CASSSDYRSLYNEQFF
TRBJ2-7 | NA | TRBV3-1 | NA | TGTGCCAGCAGCCTGCTCGGGGACCAAATCTACGAGCAGTACTTC | CASSLLGDQIYEQYF
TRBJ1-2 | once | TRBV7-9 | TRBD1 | TGTGCCAGCGGAGGACAGGGATCCTATGGCTACACCTTC | CASGGQGSYGYTF
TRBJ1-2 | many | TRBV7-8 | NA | TGTGCCAGCAGCTTTCGAATGACAGCACTCTATGGCTACACCTTC | CASSFRMTALYGYTF
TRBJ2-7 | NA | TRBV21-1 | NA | TGTACCAGCAGCAAAGAGGCAGGGGCCTTTGGGGCCTACGAGCAGTACTTC | CTSSKEAGAFGAYEQYF
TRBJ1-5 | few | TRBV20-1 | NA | TGCAGTGCTATCACTGGGGATCAGCCCCAGCATTTT | CSAITGDQPQHF
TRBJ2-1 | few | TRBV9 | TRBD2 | TGTGCCAGCAGCGCTCCGGGACTAGCGATCAGTGAGCAGTTCTTC | CASSAPGLAISEQFF
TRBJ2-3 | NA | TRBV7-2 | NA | TGTGCCAGCAGCTTGGGACTGGCGGTTACGCAGTATTTT | CASSLGLAVTQYF
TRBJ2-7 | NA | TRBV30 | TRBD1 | TGTGCCTGGACTCCGACAGGGGGGAGTCCCGAGCAGTACTTC | CAWTPTGGSPEQYF
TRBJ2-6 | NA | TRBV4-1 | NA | TGCGCCAGCAGCCAGACTGGGGGGTCCGCCCTGACTTTC | CASSQTGGSALTF